The rows below give T cell receptor beta chains drawn from one sample of a study of identical twins. Each CDR3 protein gets one entry after TCRdb re-called the 5' RACE reads with MiXCR. The top ten hold around 2.1% of the sample, which has fewer than 350,000 distinct CDR3 sequences, less than 9% seen once. In addition, the sample was reused for a study of yellow fever vaccine responses in identical twins.

Source material: memory (CD45RO+) T cells sorted from blood. These receptors were obtained from a woman in her late teens or twenties in good health. CDR3s include the opening cysteine and the closing phenylalanine or tryptophan. A D gene is named only where the DNA matches it firmly. A clone size is listed for some rows: how often the clone was seen (once, few, many), or a class if it is expanded.

size: few; J: TRBJ1-2; V: TRBV28; D: .; CDR3: CASSLSLKYGYTF; DNA: TGTGCCAGCAGTTTATCCCTCAAGTACGGCTACACCTTC
size: many; J: TRBJ2-3; V: TRBV18; D: .; CDR3: CASSPGSSTDTQYF; DNA: TGTGCCAGCTCACCAGGGAGTAGCACAGATACGCAGTATTTT
size: .; J: TRBJ2-5; V: TRBV20-1; D: TRBD2; CDR3: CSARGTRGLETQYF; DNA: TGCAGTGCTAGAGGGACTAGGGGCCTGGAGACCCAGTACTTC
size: many; J: TRBJ2-1; V: TRBV5-1; D: TRBD2; CDR3: CASSRGVTAYNEQFF; DNA: TGCGCCAGCAGCCGGGGGGTTACGGCCTACAATGAGCAGTTCTTC
size: few; J: TRBJ2-2; V: TRBV29-1; D: TRBD1; CDR3: CSVAPGQGDTGELFF; DNA: TGCAGCGTTGCCCCAGGACAGGGGGACACCGGGGAGCTGTTTTTT
size: many; J: TRBJ2-1; V: TRBV5-1; D: TRBD2; CDR3: CASSPAGGIYNEQFF; DNA: TGCGCCAGCAGCCCAGCGGGGGGAATTTACAATGAGCAGTTCTTC
size: .; J: TRBJ1-1; V: TRBV6-1; D: TRBD1; CDR3: CASSPTGTGGTEAFF; DNA: TGTGCCAGCAGCCCCACCGGGACAGGGGGCACTGAAGCTTTCTTT
size: many; J: TRBJ2-7; V: TRBV6-5; D: TRBD1; CDR3: CASSRGTGEQYF; DNA: TGTGCCAGCAGTCGGGGGACAGGGGAGCAGTACTTC
size: .; J: TRBJ2-3; V: TRBV7-9; D: .; CDR3: CASSDLATQGDTQYF; DNA: TGTGCCAGCAGCGATTTAGCGACCCAGGGGGATACGCAGTATTTT
size: many; J: TRBJ2-6; V: TRBV5-1; D: .; CDR3: CASSQGGSGANVLTF; DNA: TGCGCCAGCTCCCAGGGGGGCTCTGGGGCCAACGTCCTGACTTTC
size: many; J: TRBJ2-2; V: TRBV6-6; D: .; CDR3: CASSRSRDRELFF; DNA: TGTGCCAGCAGTCGCTCTAGGGACCGGGAGCTGTTTTTT
size: .; J: TRBJ2-1; V: TRBV7-6; D: TRBD2; CDR3: CASSTISGGTYNEQFF; DNA: TGTGCCAGCAGCACTATTAGCGGGGGTACCTACAATGAGCAGTTCTTC